A selection of T cell receptor beta chains follows, all from one sample in a study of long-term antiretroviral therapy in people with HIV. Clones were sequenced by immunoSEQ multiplex PCR, and TCRdb holds only the in-frame ones, with some missing. The top ten clones hold roughly 8.4% of a sample with about 20,000 clones, about nine tenths of them seen once. Material: unsorted PBMCs, obtained 4.4 years before starting antiretroviral therapy. Every receptor here comes from a woman aged 25-40 years with HIV. The CDR3 runs from the conserved cysteine through the conserved F or W.

cdr3_aa: CASSLVTGSSTDTQYF; v_call: TRBV5-1; j_call: TRBJ2-3
cdr3_aa: CASSSYGGIENSPLHF; v_call: TRBV9; j_call: TRBJ1-6
cdr3_aa: CAIKGQTYEQYF; v_call: TRBV10-3; j_call: TRBJ2-7
cdr3_aa: CASSLMGQFYEQYF; v_call: TRBV7-9; j_call: TRBJ2-7
cdr3_aa: CASSRTTGGTNEKLFF; v_call: TRBV25-1; j_call: TRBJ1-4
cdr3_aa: CASSLGSSGGSYEQYF; v_call: TRBV5-1; j_call: TRBJ2-7
cdr3_aa: CASSVARDTYTDTQYF; v_call: TRBV9; j_call: TRBJ2-3
cdr3_aa: CAISKTGAGSDGYTF; v_call: TRBV10-3; j_call: TRBJ1-2
cdr3_aa: CASSLAWGAQETQYF; v_call: TRBV5-1; j_call: TRBJ2-5
cdr3_aa: CASSLSVQGGGVWFF; v_call: TRBV7-9; j_call: TRBJ2-1
cdr3_aa: CASSFSTDTQYF; v_call: TRBV10-1; j_call: TRBJ2-3
cdr3_aa: CASSPSSRFYNSPLHF; v_call: TRBV4-3; j_call: TRBJ1-6
cdr3_aa: CASGDRGAEKLFF; v_call: TRBV25-1; j_call: TRBJ1-4
cdr3_aa: CASSKAHSGGGGGYTF; v_call: TRBV19; j_call: TRBJ1-2
cdr3_aa: CASSSWDRGIYGYTF; v_call: TRBV5-5; j_call: TRBJ1-2
cdr3_aa: CASSFDSEYGYTF; v_call: TRBV27; j_call: TRBJ1-2
cdr3_aa: CASSYSIRLSTDTQYF; v_call: TRBV6-5; j_call: TRBJ2-3
cdr3_aa: CASSEGGSRTEAFF; v_call: TRBV2; j_call: TRBJ1-1
cdr3_aa: CASSLGPGGSVSPLHF; v_call: TRBV7-2; j_call: TRBJ1-6